These 18 T cell receptor beta chains came from one sample sequenced in a study of metastatic and nonmetastatic thyroid tumors. No treatment of any kind had been given to any patient before thyroid surgery. TCRdb called clones again from the PCR reads with MiXCR. The sample lists some 33,000 clones, about a fifth occurring once. Sequenced: tumor tissue. Every receptor here comes from a male donor with papillary thyroid cancer or a benign thyroid nodule (not recorded which). Some clones in this sample may be carry-over from other donors' samples.

This clone was seen only a few times. This chain connects TRBV20-1 to TRBJ2-1; D ambiguous. Trimming took off 3 bases at V and 5 bases at J, with 8 bases between the two ends. The CDR3 is 12 amino acids. In germline, CDR1 is DFQATT, CDR2 SNEGSKA (reference sequence). CDR3 sequence reads: CSASGPNNEQFF. CDR3 nucleotides: TGCAGTGCTAGTGGGCCGAACAATGAGCAGTTCTTC.

This clone was recorded many times. V usage is TRBV28 and J usage is TRBJ1-4; TRBD1 is a possible D gene (5 bases). Trimming stripped 3 bases from V and 4 bases from J, with 9 bases between. This CDR3 contains 14 residues. Germline assignment: CDR1 MDHEN and CDR2 SYDVKM. The CDR3 sequence: CASSFQGGNEKLFF. DNA for the CDR3: TGTGCCAGCAGTTTCCAGGGCGGTAATGAAAAACTGTTTTTT.

This clone was detected many times. This chain links TRBV6-1 with TRBJ2-1, with 7 bases lining up with TRBD2. V shed 6 bases and J 6 bases; nucleotides not matched to a gene: 11. The CDR3 has 15 residues. Per germline, CDR1 MNHNS and CDR2 SASEGT. In nucleotides, the CDR3 is TGTGCCAGCAGCCCACTCGAGGGAGGGTTCAATGAGCAGTTCTTC. It translates to CASSPLEGGFNEQFF.

This clone was seen at least ten times. V is TRBV5-1 and J is TRBJ2-2, with D uncertain. CDR3 length: 13 amino acids. V was clipped by 5 bases and J by 5 bases, with 10 bases between them. CDR1 is SGHRS and CDR2 is YFSETQ in the germline V gene. Here the CDR3 reads CASRAIVTGELFF. CDR3 in DNA: TGCGCCAGCAGAGCTATCGTAACCGGGGAGCTGTTTTTT. Drawing the rest from reference TRBV5-1 and TRBJ2-2, the complete variable domain is KAGVTQTPRYLIKTRGQQVTLSCSPISGHRSVSWYQQTPGQGLQFLFEYFSETQRNKGNFPGRFSGRQFSNSRSEMNVSTLELGDSALYLCASRAIVTGELFFGEGSRLTVL.

There are many counts of this clone. This chain uses TRBV28 with TRBJ1-4; TRBD1 matches 9 bases. This CDR3 is built from 15 residues. Per the germline V gene, CDR1 is MDHEN and CDR2 is SYDVKM. After removal of 6 bases from V and 6 bases from J, the junction contained 8 bases not matched to a gene. As DNA, the CDR3 is TGTGCCAGCAGGGAAGGACAGGGGAGGCATGAAAAACTGTTTTTT. It specifies CASREGQGRHEKLFF.

This clone was observed at least ten times. The genes are TRBV11-2 and TRBJ1-2; TRBD1 is a possible D gene (5 bases). The V end was cut by 1 base, the J end by 3 bases, with 15 bases between. CDR3 length equals 16 residues. In germline, CDR1 is SGHAT, CDR2 FQNNGV. The CDR3 reads CASSLGGGGGDYGYTF. The CDR3 DNA sequence: TGTGCCAGCAGCTTAGGGGGAGGCGGGGGTGACTATGGCTACACCTTC. Full variable domain (missing parts from reference TRBV11-2 and TRBJ1-2): EAGVAQSPRYKIIEKRQSVAFWCNPISGHATLYWYQQILGQGPKLLIQFQNNGVVDDSQLPKDRFSAERLKGVDSTLKIQPAKLEDSAVYLCASSLGGGGGDYGYTFGSGTRLTVV.

The chain joins TRBV3-1 to TRBJ2-7; weak D call: TRBD2 (5 bases). From germline, CDR1 is LGHDT and CDR2 YNNKEL (reference sequence). The CDR3 length is 13 residues. Between the trimmed V and J ends, which lost 7 bases and 3 bases, there was a span of 13 bases. The CDR3 DNA reads as TGTGCCAGCACCCGGGGTGGTTTCTACGAGCAGTACTTC. This encodes CASTRGGFYEQYF.

This clone was observed many times. The chain joins TRBV7-2 to TRBJ2-1; 9 bases align to TRBD2. Per germline, CDR1 SGHTA and CDR2 FQGNSA. This CDR3 comprises 15 residues. V was clipped by 1 base and J by 6 bases; unmatched bases: 4. This CDR3 reads CASSLVAGETNEQFF. In nucleotides, the CDR3 is TGTGCCAGCAGCTTAGTAGCGGGAGAGACCAATGAGCAGTTCTTC. The full variable domain, rest sourced from reference TRBV7-2 and TRBJ2-1, is GAGVSQSPSNKVTEKGKDVELRCDPISGHTALYWYRQSLGQGLEFLIYFQGNSAPDKSGLPSDRFSAERTGGSVSTLTIQRTQQEDSAVYLCASSLVAGETNEQFFGPGTRLTVL.

The chain is built from TRBV20-1 and TRBJ1-6; TRBD1 might be the D (5 bases). The CDR3 contains 14 residues. V lost 1 base and J lost 10, with 14 bases in between. Germline CDR1 DFQATT, CDR2 SNEGSKA (reference sequence). The DNA for the CDR3 is TGCAGTGCTAGAGCTAGGGGCTCTGGATCACCCCTCCACTTT. Amino acids: CSARARGSGSPLHF.

This clone has a count of ten or more. The chain has TRBV20-1 and TRBJ2-1; TRBD2 matches 10 bases. Germline loops: CDR1 DFQATT, CDR2 SNEGSKA (reference sequence). The CDR3 runs to 17 residues. The trim removed 0 bases at V and 3 bases at J, leaving 8 bases unmatched. The CDR3 DNA reads as TGCAGTGCTAGAGATAGGGTACTAGCGGGGCTCTACAATGAGCAGTTCTTC. Amino acid sequence: CSARDRVLAGLYNEQFF.

The gene calls are TRBV2 and TRBJ2-6, with D maybe TRBD1 (5 bases). Trimming cost V 9 bases and J 0 bases, with 9 bases left between them. The germline gives CDR1 SNHLY, CDR2 FYNNEI. The CDR3 consists of 14 residues. CDR3 DNA sequence: TGTGCCAGACAGGCTCACTCTGGGGCCAACGTCCTGACTTTC. Amino acid sequence: CARQAHSGANVLTF.

This clone has just a few counts. The V gene is TRBV28, the J gene TRBJ1-1; 7 bases line up with TRBD1. This CDR3 is built from 13 residues. Unmatched junction bases numbered 7, after V lost 7 bases and J lost 5 bases. Germline values: CDR1 MDHEN, CDR2 SYDVKM. CDR3 region: CASNPGQRTEAFF. CDR3 DNA sequence: TGTGCCAGCAACCCGGGACAGAGGACTGAAGCTTTCTTT.

This clone was detected many times. The chain combines TRBV5-4 with TRBJ2-3; the D is unclear. The CDR3 length is 14 residues. The V and J ends lost 0 bases and 2 bases respectively, with 7 bases between them. Germline V lookup: CDR1 SGHNT, CDR2 YYREEE (reference sequence). CDR3 region: CASSLAGPTDTQYF. In DNA form, the CDR3 reads TGTGCCAGCAGCTTGGCCGGACCCACAGATACGCAGTATTTT.

Of note for this clone: A read error may produce the germline difference seen at one junction end. The J gene is TRBJ2-7, the V gene TRBV27, with TRBD2 identical over 11 bases. CDR3 length: 12 residues. Germline values: CDR1 MNHEY, CDR2 SMNVEV (reference sequence). In nucleotides, the CDR3 is TGTGCCAGCAGAACTCCTAGCGGGGGGTCCCTCTTC. It translates to CASRTPSGGSLF.

This clone was counted ten times or more. The CDR3 DNA reads TGCAGCGTTGAGACTTGGACAGGGGGCACAGATACGCAGTATTTT. Translated, it gives CSVETWTGGTDTQYF. The V gene is TRBV29-1, the J gene TRBJ2-3; 9 bases line up with TRBD1. Germline-derived CDR1 and CDR2 are SQVTM and ANQGSEA. Germline trimming cut 3 bases from V and 1 base from J; bases unmatched to any gene: 5. The CDR3 loop spans 15 amino acids.

This clone was seen repeatedly, ten times or more. This rearrangement joins TRBV12-3 or TRBV12-4 to TRBJ1-6; D gene uncertain. The CDR3 sequence is 14 residues long. Trimming pared 3 bases from V and 7 bases from J, leaving 10 bases between. CDR3: CASSFLDRNSPLHF. In DNA, the CDR3 is TGTGCCAGCAGTTTTTTGGATAGAAATTCACCCCTCCACTTT.

This clone was found many times. This chain links TRBV19 with TRBJ2-1, with 9 bases matching TRBD2. Germline values: CDR1 LNHDA, CDR2 SQIVND (reference sequence). There are 15 residues in the CDR3. V shed 6 bases and J 8 bases; nucleotides not matched to a gene: 11. CDR3 DNA sequence: TGTGCCAGTAGAGCCAGGCTAGCGGGAATATATGAGCAGTTCTTC. Amino acid sequence: CASRARLAGIYEQFF.

In this sample, this clone turned up many times. The V call is TRBV6-1, the J call TRBJ1-3, with 8 bases matching TRBD1. Germline lookup yields CDR1 MNHNS and CDR2 SASEGT. V gave up 7 bases and J gave up 0 bases; unmatched junction bases: 8. This CDR3 comprises 16 residues. CDR3 amino acids: CASTRGQVFSGNTIYF. The CDR3 DNA sequence: TGTGCCAGCACCCGGGGACAGGTCTTCTCTGGAAACACCATATATTTT.